Following are 7 T cell receptor beta chains from one sample sequenced in a study of T cells in Graves' hyperthyroidism and ophthalmopathy. RNA transcripts served as the template for amplifying TCR beta CDR3 regions. Using the HTBI primer set, a first-round RT-PCR was run on the TCR CDR3. TCRdb reanalysed the multiplex PCR reads using MiXCR and keeps one entry per CDR3 protein. Of 410,000 or so distinct CDR3 sequences detected, around 15% appear once; the ten largest clones hold about 13%. What was sequenced was blood. The receptors here all came from a man aged 18-30 years with Graves' ophthalmopathy.

This clonotype has ten or more counts. CDR3 sequence (DNA): TGTGCCAGCAGTTACCAGGGCGACGAGCAGTTCTTC. Translating it yields CASSYQGDEQFF. The chain uses TRBV6-6 and TRBJ2-1; a possible D gene is TRBD1 (5 bases). The germline gives CDR1 MNHNY, CDR2 SVGAGI (reference sequence). V dropped 2 bases and J dropped 10 bases, with 9 bases sitting between them. This CDR3 region has 12 residues.

V and J are TRBV10-1 and TRBJ2-5, with a possible D match to TRBD1 (5 bases). Germline loops: CDR1 WNHNN, CDR2 SYGVQD (reference sequence). V shed 4 bases and J shed 5 bases, with 11 bases lying between them. The CDR3 has 13 residues. This CDR3 reads CASSVRVGETQYF. CDR3 DNA sequence: TGCGCCAGCAGTGTCAGGGTGGGCGAGACCCAGTACTTC.

This rearrangement joins TRBV6-5 to TRBJ1-2, with D possibly TRBD1 on 5 matching bases. The CDR3 has 15 amino acids. Per the germline V gene, CDR1 is MNHEY and CDR2 is SVGAGI. V was pared by 0 bases and J by 4 bases, with 12 bases between. The CDR3 region is CASSYSGGNSYGYTF. The CDR3 bases are TGTGCCAGCAGTTACTCGGGGGGTAATTCCTATGGCTACACCTTC.

This clonotype has at least ten counts. The J gene is TRBJ2-3, the V gene TRBV18; D assignment may be TRBD1 or TRBD2 (5 bases each). V was shortened by 1 base and J by 1 base, with 9 bases between the two germline ends. The CDR3 has 15 residues. The V gene's germline CDR1 is KGHSH and CDR2 LQKENI. The CDR3 loop reads CASSPRDGRTDTQYF. For the CDR3, the DNA is TGTGCCAGCTCACCACGGGACGGTCGCACAGATACGCAGTATTTT.

The chain uses TRBV20-1 and TRBJ1-5, with TRBD1 as a possible D gene (6 bases). The V end was cut by 2 bases, the J end by 3 bases, with 17 bases between. Germline assignment: CDR1 DFQATT and CDR2 SNEGSKA (reference sequence). The CDR3 totals 16 residues. The CDR3 here is CSARLQDSTYNQPQHF. DNA for the CDR3: TGCAGTGCTAGACTACAGGACAGCACCTACAATCAGCCCCAGCATTTT.

Ten or more counts support this clonotype. This sequence joins TRBV30 and TRBJ1-1; a possible D gene is TRBD1 (6 bases). This CDR3 is 14 amino acids long. Germline lookup yields CDR1 GTSNPN and CDR2 SVGIG (reference sequence). Trimming removed 3 bases at V and 1 base at J, with 12 bases between. The CDR3 DNA reads TGTGCCTGGAGCGACGGCAGGGGGAACACTGAAGCTTTCTTT. This codes for CAWSDGRGNTEAFF.

The sample holds many counts of this clonotype. The chain recombines TRBV11-2 with TRBJ1-1; D is unresolved. Germline CDR1 is SGHAT and CDR2 is FQNNGV. The CDR3 consists of 16 residues. V lost 1 base and J 0 bases, leaving 12 bases between the germline ends. This CDR3 is CASSLGRSWMNTEAFF. The CDR3 DNA reads TGTGCCAGCAGCTTAGGGAGGAGTTGGATGAACACTGAAGCTTTCTTT.